What follows are 8 T cell receptor beta chains derived from one specimen sequenced in a study of cytomegalovirus exposure and HLA in healthy donors. The PCR ran on 60 Vbeta and 13 Jbeta primers. Data came from immunoSEQ multiplex PCR; TCRdb stores just in-frame clones and leaves some out. Here the sample spans 110,000 or so clones, roughly an eighth being singletons. What was sequenced was PBMCs. The receptors originated from a man aged 35 to 55 in good health and CMV-seropositive.

The rearrangement links TRBV6-6 to TRBJ1-5; 7 bases fit TRBD1. The germline V gene has CDR1 MNHNY and CDR2 SVGAGI (reference sequence). This CDR3 is 14 amino acids long. J lost 6 bases, V lost 4 bases, and 6 bases had no gene match. CDR3 DNA sequence: TGTGCCAGCAGTTCCGACAGGGAAATTCAGCCCCAGCATTTT. Its translation is CASSSDREIQPQHF.

This clone was observed a handful of times. The chain links TRBV28 to TRBJ2-7, with 7 nucleotides matching TRBD2. The germline CDR1 and CDR2 sequences are MDHEN and SYDVKM. With V trimmed by 8 bases and J by 7 bases, 14 bases remained unmatched. The CDR3 spans 14 residues. The CDR3 DNA sequence: TGTGCCAGCCACATAGCGGGTTCTCAGTGGGAGCAGTACTTC. It yields the protein CASHIAGSQWEQYF.

The gene calls are TRBV18 and TRBJ1-3; TRBD1 aligns across 7 bases. Trimming took 2 bases from V and 0 from J; bases not matched to a gene: 4. The CDR3 loop spans 16 amino acids. Germline lookup yields CDR1 KGHSH and CDR2 LQKENI. The CDR3 region is CASSPGTVYSGNTIYF. The CDR3 region has the DNA TGTGCCAGCTCACCAGGGACAGTGTACTCTGGAAACACCATATATTTT.

The rearrangement links TRBV28 to TRBJ1-2; unclear D gene. The germline V gene has CDR1 MDHEN and CDR2 SYDVKM. The CDR3 is 14 residues long. The V end lost 7 bases, the J end lost 1 base, and 13 bases lay between the germline ends. Here the CDR3 reads CASTLGRGNYGYTF. CDR3 DNA sequence: TGTGCCAGCACCCTAGGGCGGGGTAACTATGGCTACACCTTC.

The V and J genes are TRBV13 and TRBJ2-7; D is undetermined. Germline CDR1 PRHDT, CDR2 FYEKMQ (reference sequence). Trimming took off 6 bases at V and 0 bases at J, with 3 bases between the two ends. CDR3 size: 11 residues. CDR3 DNA: TGTGCCAGCAGTCGCTCCTACGAGCAGTACTTC. It is translated as CASSRSYEQYF.

The rearrangement joins TRBV19 to TRBJ2-7; 13 positions match TRBD2. The CDR3 has 14 amino acids. V shed 6 bases, J shed 6 bases, and the junction held 5 bases outside the gene matches. Germline loops: CDR1 LNHDA, CDR2 SQIVND (reference sequence). As DNA, the CDR3 is TGTGCCAGTAGACCCGGGACTAGCGGGACCGAGCAGTACTTC. It specifies CASRPGTSGTEQYF.

This clone was seen only a few times. The rearrangement joins TRBV6-5 to TRBJ2-7, with D perhaps TRBD2 (5 bases). Germline CDR1 is MNHEY and CDR2 is SVGAGI. The length of the CDR3 is 13 residues. Trimming left V 5 bases short and J 2 bases short, with 10 bases between. The CDR3: CASSPGIAYEQYF. CDR3 bases: TGTGCCAGCAGTCCGGGGATAGCCTACGAGCAGTACTTC.

The V and J genes are TRBV19 and TRBJ1-5; 8 nucleotides agree with TRBD1. The V segment lost 6 bases and the J segment 3 bases; nucleotides outside the gene matches: 10. Germline V gene lookup returns CDR1 LNHDA and CDR2 SQIVND (reference sequence). This CDR3 is built from 16 residues. The CDR3 is CASSTRQGSSNQPQHF. The CDR3 DNA is TGTGCCAGTAGCACCCGACAGGGGTCATCCAATCAGCCCCAGCATTTT.